Each of the 5 T cell receptor beta chains below was sequenced from the same sample in a study of T-cell reconstitution after alpha-beta-depleted transplantation in children. Unique molecular identifiers were incorporated during preparation of the TCRbeta library. TCRdb passed the PCR reads through MiXCR, listing each CDR3 protein once. The sample shows 100,000 to 150,000 distinct CDR3 sequences, about 23% of them seen only once. This specimen was PBMCs, mostly from graft donor cells, taken 180 days after TCRalphabeta/CD19-depleted stem cell transplant. These receptors were collected from a male patient under 10 years old who had a stem cell transplant for chronic granulomatous disease, so the T cells may come from the graft donor.

This clonotype was counted many times. The chain is built from TRBV7-2 and TRBJ2-5; D remains unclear. Between the trimmed V and J ends, which lost 1 base and 4 bases, there was a span of 7 bases. The germline V gene encodes CDR1 SGHTA and CDR2 FQGNSA. The CDR3 is 13 residues long. The CDR3 nucleotides read TGTGCCAGCAGCTTAGTGGTAGGAGAGACCCAGTACTTC. Protein sequence: CASSLVVGETQYF.

The chain uses TRBV5-1 and TRBJ2-2; 8 bases agree with TRBD1. Trimming cost V 4 bases and J 5 bases; bases outside gene matches: 10. Germline V lookup: CDR1 SGHRS, CDR2 YFSETQ. The CDR3 consists of 16 residues. CDR3 in amino acids: CASSDRQGQATGELFF. The CDR3 bases are TGCGCCAGCAGCGACCGACAGGGGCAAGCTACCGGGGAGCTGTTTTTT.

This clonotype has only a few counts. This sequence joins TRBV6-1 and TRBJ2-7, with TRBD1 matching over 7 bases. The germline CDR1 and CDR2 sequences are MNHNS and SASEGT. Trimming removed 7 bases from V and 4 bases from J; junction bases left unmatched: 10. The CDR3 consists of 14 residues. Here the CDR3 DNA reads TGTGCCAGCATGAACCCCGGGACAGTTTACGAGCAGTACTTC. As protein: CASMNPGTVYEQYF.

This clonotype was detected a few times. This may be a read error: a much more frequent sequence differs by one nucleotide. The DNA of the CDR3 is TGTGCCAGCAGCCGGAACTCTGGGGCCAACGTCCTGACTTTC. Translated, it gives CASSRNSGANVLTF. The V gene is TRBV6-1, the J gene TRBJ2-6, with D uncertain. The V gene's germline CDR1 is MNHNS and CDR2 SASEGT. Between the trimmed V and J ends, which lost 6 bases and 0 bases, there was a span of 6 bases. The CDR3 has 14 residues.

This clonotype has more than one count but fewer than ten. The J gene is TRBJ1-5, the V gene TRBV12-3 or TRBV12-4; possibly TRBD1 for D (5 bases). The CDR3 runs to 13 residues. V lost 3 bases to trimming and J lost 6 bases, with 9 bases between them. This CDR3 reads CASSFRVGQPQHF. The DNA of the CDR3 is TGTGCCAGCAGTTTCAGGGTAGGTCAGCCCCAGCATTTT.